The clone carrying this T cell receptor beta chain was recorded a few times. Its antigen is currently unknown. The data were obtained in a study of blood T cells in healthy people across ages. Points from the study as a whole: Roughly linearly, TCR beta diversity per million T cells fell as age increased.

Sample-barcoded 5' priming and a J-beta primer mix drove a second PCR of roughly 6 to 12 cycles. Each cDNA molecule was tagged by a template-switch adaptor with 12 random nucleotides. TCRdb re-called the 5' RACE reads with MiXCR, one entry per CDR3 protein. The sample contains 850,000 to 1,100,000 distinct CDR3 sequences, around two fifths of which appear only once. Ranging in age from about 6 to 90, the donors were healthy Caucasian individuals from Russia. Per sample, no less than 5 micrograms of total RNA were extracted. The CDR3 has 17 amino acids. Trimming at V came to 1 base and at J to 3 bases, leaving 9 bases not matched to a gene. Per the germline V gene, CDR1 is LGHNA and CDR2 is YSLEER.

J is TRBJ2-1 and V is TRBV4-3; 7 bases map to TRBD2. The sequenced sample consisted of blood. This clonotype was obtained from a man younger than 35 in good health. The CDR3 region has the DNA TGCGCCAGCAGCCAAGCCCCATCTCCGGGGGGCTACAATGAGCAGTTCTTC. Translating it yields CASSQAPSPGGYNEQFF.